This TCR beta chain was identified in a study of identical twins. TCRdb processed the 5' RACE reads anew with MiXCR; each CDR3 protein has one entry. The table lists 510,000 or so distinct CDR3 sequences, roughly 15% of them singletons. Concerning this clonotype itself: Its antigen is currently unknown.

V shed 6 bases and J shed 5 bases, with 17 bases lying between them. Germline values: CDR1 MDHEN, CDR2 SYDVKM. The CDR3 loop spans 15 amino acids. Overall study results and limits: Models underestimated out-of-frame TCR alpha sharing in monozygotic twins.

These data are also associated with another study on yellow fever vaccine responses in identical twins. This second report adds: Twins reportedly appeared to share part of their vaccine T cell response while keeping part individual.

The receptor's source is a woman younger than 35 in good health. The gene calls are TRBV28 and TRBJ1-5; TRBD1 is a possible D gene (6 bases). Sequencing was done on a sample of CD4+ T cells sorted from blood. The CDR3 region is CASRQRDRQYQPQHF. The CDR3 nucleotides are TGTGCCAGCAGACAAAGAGACAGGCAATATCAGCCCCAGCATTTT.